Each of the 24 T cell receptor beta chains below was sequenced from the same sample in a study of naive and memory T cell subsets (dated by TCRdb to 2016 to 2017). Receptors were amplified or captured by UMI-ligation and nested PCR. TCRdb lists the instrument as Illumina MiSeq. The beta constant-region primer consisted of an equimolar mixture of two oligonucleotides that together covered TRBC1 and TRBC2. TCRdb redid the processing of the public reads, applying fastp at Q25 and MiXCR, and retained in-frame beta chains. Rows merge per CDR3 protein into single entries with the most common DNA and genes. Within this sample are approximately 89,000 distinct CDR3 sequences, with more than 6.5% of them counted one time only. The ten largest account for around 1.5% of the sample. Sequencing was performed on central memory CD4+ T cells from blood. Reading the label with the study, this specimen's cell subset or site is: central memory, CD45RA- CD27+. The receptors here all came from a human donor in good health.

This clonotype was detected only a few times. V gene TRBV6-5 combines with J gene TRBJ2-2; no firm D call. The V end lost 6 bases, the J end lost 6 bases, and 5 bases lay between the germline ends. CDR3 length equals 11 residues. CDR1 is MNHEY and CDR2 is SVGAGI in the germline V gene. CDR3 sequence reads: CASSRAGELFF. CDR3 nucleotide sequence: TGTGCCAGCAGCCGAGCCGGGGAGCTGTTTTTT.

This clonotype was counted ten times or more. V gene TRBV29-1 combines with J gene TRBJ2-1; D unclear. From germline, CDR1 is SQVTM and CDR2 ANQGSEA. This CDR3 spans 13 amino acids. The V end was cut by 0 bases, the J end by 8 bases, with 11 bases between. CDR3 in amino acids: CSVEDWMGDEQFF. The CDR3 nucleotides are TGCAGCGTTGAAGACTGGATGGGCGATGAGCAGTTCTTC.

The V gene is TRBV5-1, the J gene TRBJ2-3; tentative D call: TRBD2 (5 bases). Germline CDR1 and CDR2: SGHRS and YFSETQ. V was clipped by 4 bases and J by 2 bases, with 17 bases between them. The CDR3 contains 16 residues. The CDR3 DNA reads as TGCGCCAGCAGCGCCGGAGGTCCATCCTACACAGATACGCAGTATTTT. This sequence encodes CASSAGGPSYTDTQYF.

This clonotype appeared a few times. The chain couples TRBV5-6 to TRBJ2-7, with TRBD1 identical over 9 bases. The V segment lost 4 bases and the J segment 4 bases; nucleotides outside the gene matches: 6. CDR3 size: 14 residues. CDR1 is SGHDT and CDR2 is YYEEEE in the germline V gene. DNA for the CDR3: TGTGCCAGCAGCGGGGGACAGGGCCTGTACGAGCAGTACTTC. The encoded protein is CASSGGQGLYEQYF.

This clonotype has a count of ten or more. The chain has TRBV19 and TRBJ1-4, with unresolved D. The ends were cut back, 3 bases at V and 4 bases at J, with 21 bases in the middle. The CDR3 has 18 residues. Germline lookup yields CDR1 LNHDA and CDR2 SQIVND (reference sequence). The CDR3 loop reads CASSIPDGHRVGNEKLFF. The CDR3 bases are TGTGCCAGTAGTATCCCAGATGGTCACCGGGTGGGTAATGAAAAACTGTTTTTT. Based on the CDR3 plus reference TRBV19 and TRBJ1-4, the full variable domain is DGGITQSPKYLFRKEGQNVTLSCEQNLNHDAMYWYRQDPGQGLRLIYYSQIVNDFQKGDIAEGYSVSREKKESFPLTVTSAQKNPTAFYLCASSIPDGHRVGNEKLFFGSGTQLSVL.

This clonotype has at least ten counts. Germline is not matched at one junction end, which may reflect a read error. For the CDR3, the DNA is TGTGCCAGCAGACGACCGGGACAGGCCTCCCTCTTC. Translation gives CASRRPGQASLF. The rearrangement uses TRBV28 and TRBJ1-2, with 8 positions matching TRBD1. CDR1 is MDHEN, CDR2 SYDVKM, per germline. The CDR3 sequence is 12 residues long.

The CDR3 reads CASSLASGTDTQYF. CDR3 in DNA: TGTGCCAGCAGCTTAGCGAGTGGTACAGATACGCAGTATTTT. The chain recombines TRBV7-9 with TRBJ2-3; D gene uncertain. The V gene lost 0 bases and the J gene lost 3 bases, with 7 bases spanning the gap. CDR1 is SEHNR and CDR2 is FQNEAQ in the germline V gene (reference sequence). The CDR3 runs to 14 residues.

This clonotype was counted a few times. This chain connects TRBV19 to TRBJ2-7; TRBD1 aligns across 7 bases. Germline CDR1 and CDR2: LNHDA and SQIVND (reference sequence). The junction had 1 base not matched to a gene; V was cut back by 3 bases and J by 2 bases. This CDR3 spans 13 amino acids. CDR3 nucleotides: TGTGCCAGTAGTATGACAGGGACCTACGAGCAGTACTTC. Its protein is CASSMTGTYEQYF.

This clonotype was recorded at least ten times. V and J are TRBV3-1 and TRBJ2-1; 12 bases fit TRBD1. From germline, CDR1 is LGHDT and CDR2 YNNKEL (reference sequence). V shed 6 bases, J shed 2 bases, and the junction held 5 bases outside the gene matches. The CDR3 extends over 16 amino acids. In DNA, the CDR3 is TGTGCCAGCAGAACCGGGACAGGGGGCACCTACAATGAGCAGTTCTTC. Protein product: CASRTGTGGTYNEQFF.

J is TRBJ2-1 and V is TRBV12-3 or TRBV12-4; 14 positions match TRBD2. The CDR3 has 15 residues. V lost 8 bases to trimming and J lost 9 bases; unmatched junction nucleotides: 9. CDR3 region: CASETSGRASGEQFF. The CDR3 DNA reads TGTGCCAGCGAGACTAGCGGGAGGGCCTCGGGTGAGCAGTTCTTC.

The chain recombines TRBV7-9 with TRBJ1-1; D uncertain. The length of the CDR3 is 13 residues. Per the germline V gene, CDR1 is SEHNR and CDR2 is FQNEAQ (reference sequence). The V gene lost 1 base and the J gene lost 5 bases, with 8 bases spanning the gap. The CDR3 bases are TGTGCCAGCAGCTTAGGCAGCACGACTGAAGCTTTCTTT. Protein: CASSLGSTTEAFF.

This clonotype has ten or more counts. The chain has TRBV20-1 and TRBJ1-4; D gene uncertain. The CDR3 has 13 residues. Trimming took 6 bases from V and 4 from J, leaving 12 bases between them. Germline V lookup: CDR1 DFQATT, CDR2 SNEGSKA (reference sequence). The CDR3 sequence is CSAPTRHNEKLFF. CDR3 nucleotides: TGCAGTGCCCCGACTCGGCATAATGAAAAACTGTTTTTT.

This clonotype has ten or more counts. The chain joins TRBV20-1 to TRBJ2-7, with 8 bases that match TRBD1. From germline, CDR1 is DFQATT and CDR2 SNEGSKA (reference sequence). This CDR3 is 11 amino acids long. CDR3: CSFQGAREQYF. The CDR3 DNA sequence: TGCAGCTTCCAGGGGGCAAGGGAGCAGTACTTC.

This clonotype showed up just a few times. The chain's CDR3 is CASSSRQGMGRYTF. DNA of the CDR3: TGTGCCAGCAGCTCGAGACAGGGGATGGGACGCTACACCTTC. This sequence joins TRBV11-2 and TRBJ1-2; 8 nucleotides align to TRBD1. CDR3 length: 14 amino acids. J lost 9 bases, V lost 4 bases, and 10 bases had no gene match. Looked up from germline, CDR1 is SGHAT and CDR2 is FQNNGV.

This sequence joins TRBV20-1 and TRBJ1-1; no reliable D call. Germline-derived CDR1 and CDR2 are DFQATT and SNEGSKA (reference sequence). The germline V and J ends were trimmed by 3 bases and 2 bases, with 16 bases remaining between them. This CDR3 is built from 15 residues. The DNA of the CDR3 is TGCAGTGCTAGGGCGTTTCTATCCCCCAACACTGAAGCTTTCTTT. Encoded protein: CSARAFLSPNTEAFF.

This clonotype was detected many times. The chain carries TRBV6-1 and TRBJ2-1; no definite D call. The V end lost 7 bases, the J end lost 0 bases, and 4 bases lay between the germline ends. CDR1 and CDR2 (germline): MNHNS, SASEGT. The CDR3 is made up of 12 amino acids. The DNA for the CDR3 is TGTGCCAGCATTGTCTCCTACAATGAGCAGTTCTTC. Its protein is CASIVSYNEQFF.

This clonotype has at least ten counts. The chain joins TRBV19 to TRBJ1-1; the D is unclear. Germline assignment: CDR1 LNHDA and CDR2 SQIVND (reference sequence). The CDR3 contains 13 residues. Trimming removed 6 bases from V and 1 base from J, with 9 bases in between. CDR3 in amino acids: CASRGERNTEAFF. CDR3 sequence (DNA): TGTGCCAGTAGAGGAGAGAGGAACACTGAAGCTTTCTTT.

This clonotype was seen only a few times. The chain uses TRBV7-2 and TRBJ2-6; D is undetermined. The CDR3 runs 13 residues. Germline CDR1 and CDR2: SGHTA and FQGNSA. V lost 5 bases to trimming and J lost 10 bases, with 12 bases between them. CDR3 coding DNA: TGTGCCAGCAGCCCACGGGCCATGAACGTCCTGACTTTC. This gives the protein CASSPRAMNVLTF.

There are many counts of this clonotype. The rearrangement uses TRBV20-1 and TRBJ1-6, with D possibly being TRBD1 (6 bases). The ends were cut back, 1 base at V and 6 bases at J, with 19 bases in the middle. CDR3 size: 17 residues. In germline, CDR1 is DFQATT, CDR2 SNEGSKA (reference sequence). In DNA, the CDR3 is TGCAGTGCTAGAGCCAATGCAGGGGCGCGTGTTAATTCACCCCTCCACTTT. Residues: CSARANAGARVNSPLHF.

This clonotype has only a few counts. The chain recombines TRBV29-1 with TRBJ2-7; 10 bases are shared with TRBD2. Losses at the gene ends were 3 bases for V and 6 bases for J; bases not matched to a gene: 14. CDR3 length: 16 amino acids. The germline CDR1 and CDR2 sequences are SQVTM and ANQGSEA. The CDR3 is CSVDNPSGRTRGEQYF. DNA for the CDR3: TGCAGCGTTGATAATCCTAGCGGGAGAACTAGGGGCGAGCAGTACTTC.

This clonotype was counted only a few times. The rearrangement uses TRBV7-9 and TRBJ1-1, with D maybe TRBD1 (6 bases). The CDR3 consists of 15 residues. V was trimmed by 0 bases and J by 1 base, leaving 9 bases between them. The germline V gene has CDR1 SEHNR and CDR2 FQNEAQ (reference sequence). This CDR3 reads CASSLAGGRNTEAFF. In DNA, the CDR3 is TGTGCCAGCAGCTTAGCAGGGGGAAGGAACACTGAAGCTTTCTTT.

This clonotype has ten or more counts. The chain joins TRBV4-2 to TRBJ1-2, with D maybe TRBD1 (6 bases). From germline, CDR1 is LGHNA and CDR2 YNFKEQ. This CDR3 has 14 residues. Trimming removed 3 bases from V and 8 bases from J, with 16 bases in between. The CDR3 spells CASSQSRAGVGYTF. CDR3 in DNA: TGTGCCAGCAGCCAGTCGAGGGCAGGGGTAGGCTACACCTTC.

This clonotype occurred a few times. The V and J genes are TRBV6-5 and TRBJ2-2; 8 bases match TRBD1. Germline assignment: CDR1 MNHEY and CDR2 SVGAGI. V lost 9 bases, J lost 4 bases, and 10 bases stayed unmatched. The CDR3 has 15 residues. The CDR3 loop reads CASHPGQVATGELFF. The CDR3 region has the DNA TGTGCCAGTCATCCGGGACAGGTAGCCACCGGGGAGCTGTTTTTT.

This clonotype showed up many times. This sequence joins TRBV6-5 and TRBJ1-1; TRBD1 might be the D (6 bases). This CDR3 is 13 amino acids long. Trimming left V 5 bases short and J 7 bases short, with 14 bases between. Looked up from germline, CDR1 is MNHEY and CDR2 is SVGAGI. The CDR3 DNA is TGTGCCAGCAGTGCTCGAGGGGGACGTGAAGCTTTCTTT. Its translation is CASSARGGREAFF.